The TCR beta chain described here comes from a study of CD8 T cells in Susac syndrome. Trimming took 2 bases from V and 4 from J; bases not matched to a gene: 10. The germline V gene has CDR1 SGHAT and CDR2 FQNNGV. This CDR3 comprises 16 residues. Random hexamers were used to reverse transcribe the RNA input (about 0.45 to 1 ug). MiXCR was run by TCRdb on the immunoSEQ multiplex PCR reads, yielding one entry per CDR3 protein. The table includes around 80,000 distinct CDR3 sequences, approximately 94% detected once. The sample was CD8+ T cells from PBMCs. The J gene is TRBJ2-7, the V gene TRBV11-2, with 8 positions matching TRBD1. This receptor was taken from a human donor with Susac syndrome. CDR3 sequence: CASSLLAGGFLYEQYF. In DNA, the CDR3 is TGTGCCAGCAGCTTACTCGCAGGGGGCTTTTTATACGAGCAGTACTTC.